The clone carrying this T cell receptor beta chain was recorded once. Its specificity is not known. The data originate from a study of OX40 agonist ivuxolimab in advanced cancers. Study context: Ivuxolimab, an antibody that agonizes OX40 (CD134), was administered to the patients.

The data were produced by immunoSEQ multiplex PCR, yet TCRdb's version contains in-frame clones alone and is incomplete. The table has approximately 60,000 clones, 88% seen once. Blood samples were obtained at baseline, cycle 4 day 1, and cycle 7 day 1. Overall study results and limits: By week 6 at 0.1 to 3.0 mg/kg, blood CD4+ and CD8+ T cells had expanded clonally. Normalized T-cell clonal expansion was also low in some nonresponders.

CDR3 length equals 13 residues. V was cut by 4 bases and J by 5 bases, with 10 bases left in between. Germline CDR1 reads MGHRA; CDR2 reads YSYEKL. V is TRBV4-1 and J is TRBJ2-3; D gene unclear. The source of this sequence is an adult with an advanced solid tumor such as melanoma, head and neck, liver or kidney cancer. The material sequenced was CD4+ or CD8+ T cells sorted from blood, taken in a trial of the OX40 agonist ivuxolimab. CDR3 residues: CASSLQLLDTQYF. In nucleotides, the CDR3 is TGCGCCAGCAGCCTACAACTATTAGATACGCAGTATTTT.